The 5 T cell receptor beta chains below come from one sample, sequenced in a study of healthy donors' naive CD4 and CD8 T cells (dated by TCRdb to about 2015). TCRdb shows the sequencer as 454 GS FLX Titanium. A previously published linear amplification protocol was used to build the TCR libraries, starting from approximately 500 ng of total RNA. Through fastp at Q25 and MiXCR, TCRdb rebuilt clones from the public reads, retaining in-frame beta chains. Every distinct CDR3 protein forms one entry, paired with its most common genes and DNA. Counted in this sample were approximately 180,000 distinct CDR3 sequences; around three quarters of them appeared once. The leading ten clones occupy roughly 2.4% of the sample. Sequenced material: naive CD4+ and CD8+ T cells sorted from blood, pooled from several donors. What the cell subset or site label conveys for this sample: FACS-sorted naive CD4+ (CD45RO-CD45RA+) and naive CD8+ (CD45RA+CD27bright) T cells. The source of these receptors is a pool of human donors in good health; the sample pools cells from several healthy donors.

This sequence joins TRBV29-1 and TRBJ2-7; D not certain. Trimming took off 4 bases at V and 6 bases at J, with 10 bases between the two ends. Germline CDR1 and CDR2: SQVTM and ANQGSEA. The CDR3 contains 11 residues. CDR3 coding DNA: TGCAGCGTTGTAATACCCAGCGAGCAGTACTTC. Encoded protein: CSVVIPSEQYF.

The chain uses TRBV5-5 and TRBJ2-5; no definite D call. The CDR3 length is 14 residues. Trimming shortened V by 0 bases and J by 4 bases, and 10 bases separated the two germline ends. Germline V gene sequence: CDR1 SGHKS, CDR2 YYEKEE (reference sequence). The CDR3 sequence is CASSLAWHGETQYF. The CDR3 nucleotides read TGTGCCAGCAGCTTGGCCTGGCACGGAGAGACCCAGTACTTC.

The sample holds a few counts of this clonotype. The V call is TRBV6-6, the J call TRBJ2-7, with D uncertain. Germline assignment: CDR1 MNHNY and CDR2 SVGAGI (reference sequence). V lost 4 bases and J lost 5, with 6 bases in between. This CDR3 has 11 amino acids. The CDR3 sequence: CASSFADEQYF. CDR3 bases: TGTGCCAGCAGTTTTGCCGACGAGCAGTACTTC.

V gene TRBV20-1 combines with J gene TRBJ1-2, with 10 bases that match TRBD1. This CDR3 spans 13 amino acids. CDR1 DFQATT and CDR2 SNEGSKA come from the germline V gene (reference sequence). Trimming cost V 6 bases and J 8 bases; bases outside gene matches: 9. CDR3 nucleotides: TGCAGTGCCAATGACAGGGGGCGAAGAGGCTACACCTTC. This sequence encodes CSANDRGRRGYTF.

The chain uses TRBV19 and TRBJ2-5; 7 bases are a match to TRBD1. J was trimmed by 6 bases and V by 5 bases; bases with no gene match: 15. CDR1 LNHDA and CDR2 SQIVND come from the germline V gene (reference sequence). The CDR3 has 16 amino acids. The CDR3 reads CASSGRGQAGLQTQYF. DNA of the CDR3: TGTGCCAGTAGTGGGAGAGGACAGGCCGGCCTCCAGACCCAGTACTTC.